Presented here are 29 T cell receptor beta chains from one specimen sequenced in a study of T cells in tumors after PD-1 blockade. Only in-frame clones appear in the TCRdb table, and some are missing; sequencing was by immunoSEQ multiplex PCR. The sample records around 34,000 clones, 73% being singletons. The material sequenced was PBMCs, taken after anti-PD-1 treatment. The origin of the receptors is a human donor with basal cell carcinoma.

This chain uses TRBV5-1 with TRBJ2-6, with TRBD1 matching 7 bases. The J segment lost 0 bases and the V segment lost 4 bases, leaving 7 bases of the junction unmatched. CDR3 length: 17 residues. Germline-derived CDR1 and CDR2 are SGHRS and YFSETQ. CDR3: CASSLGQSFSGANVLTF. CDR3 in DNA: TGCGCCAGCAGCCTGGGACAGTCGTTCTCTGGGGCCAACGTCCTGACTTTC.

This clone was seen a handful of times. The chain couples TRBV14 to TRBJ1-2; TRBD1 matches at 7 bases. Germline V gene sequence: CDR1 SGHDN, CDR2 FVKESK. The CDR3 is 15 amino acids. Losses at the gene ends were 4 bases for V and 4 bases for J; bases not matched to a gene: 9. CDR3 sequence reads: CASSRTGVAVYGYTF. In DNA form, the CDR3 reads TGTGCCAGCAGCCGGACAGGCGTTGCGGTCTATGGCTACACCTTC. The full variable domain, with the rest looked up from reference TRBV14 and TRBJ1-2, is EAGVTQFPSHSVIEKGQTVTLRCDPISGHDNLYWYRRVMGKEIKFLLHFVKESKQDESGMPNNRFLAERTGGTYSTLKVQPAELEDSGVYFCASSRTGVAVYGYTFGSGTRLTVV.

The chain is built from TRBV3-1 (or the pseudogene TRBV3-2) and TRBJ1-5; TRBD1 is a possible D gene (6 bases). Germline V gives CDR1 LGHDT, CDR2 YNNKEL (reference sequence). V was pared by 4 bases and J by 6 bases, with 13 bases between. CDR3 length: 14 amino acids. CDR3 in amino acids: CASSRGAVGQPQHF. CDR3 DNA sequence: TGTGCCAGCAGCCGGGGGGCGGTGGGTCAGCCCCAGCATTTT.

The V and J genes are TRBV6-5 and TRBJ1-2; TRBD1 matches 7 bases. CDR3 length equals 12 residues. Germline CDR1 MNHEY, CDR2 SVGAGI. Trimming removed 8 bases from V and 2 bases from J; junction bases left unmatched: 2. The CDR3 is CASWTGNYGYTF. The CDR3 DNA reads TGTGCCAGCTGGACAGGAAACTATGGCTACACCTTC.

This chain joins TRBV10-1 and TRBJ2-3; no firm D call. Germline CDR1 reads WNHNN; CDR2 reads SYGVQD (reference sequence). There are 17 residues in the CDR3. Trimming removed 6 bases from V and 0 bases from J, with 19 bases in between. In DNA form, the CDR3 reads TGCGCCAGCAGACGTACCGCGTCAAAATCTAGCACAGATACGCAGTATTTT. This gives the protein CASRRTASKSSTDTQYF.

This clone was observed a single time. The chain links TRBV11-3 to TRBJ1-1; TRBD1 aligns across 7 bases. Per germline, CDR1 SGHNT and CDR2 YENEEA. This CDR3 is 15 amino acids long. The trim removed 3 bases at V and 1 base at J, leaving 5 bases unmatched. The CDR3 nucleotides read TGTGCCAGCAGCTTTGGGGACAGTTGGAACACTGAAGCTTTCTTT. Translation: CASSFGDSWNTEAFF.

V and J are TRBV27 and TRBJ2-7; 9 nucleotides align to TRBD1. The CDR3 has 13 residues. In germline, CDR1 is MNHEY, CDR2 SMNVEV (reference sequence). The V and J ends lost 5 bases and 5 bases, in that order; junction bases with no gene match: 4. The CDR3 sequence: CASSNRGPHEQYF. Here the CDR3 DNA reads TGTGCCAGCAGTAACAGGGGGCCCCACGAGCAGTACTTC.

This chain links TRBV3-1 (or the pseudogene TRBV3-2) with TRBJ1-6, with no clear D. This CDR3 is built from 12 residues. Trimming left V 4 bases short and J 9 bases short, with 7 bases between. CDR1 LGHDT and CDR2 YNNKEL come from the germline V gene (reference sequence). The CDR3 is CASSPGISPLHF. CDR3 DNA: TGTGCCAGCAGCCCTGGGATTTCACCCCTCCACTTT.

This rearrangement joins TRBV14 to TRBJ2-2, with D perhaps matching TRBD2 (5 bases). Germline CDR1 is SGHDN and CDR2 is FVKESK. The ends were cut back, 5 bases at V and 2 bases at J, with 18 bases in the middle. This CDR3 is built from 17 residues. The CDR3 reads CASSISPPGINTGELFF. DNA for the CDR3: TGTGCCAGCAGCATCTCGCCCCCCGGGATTAACACCGGGGAGCTGTTTTTT.

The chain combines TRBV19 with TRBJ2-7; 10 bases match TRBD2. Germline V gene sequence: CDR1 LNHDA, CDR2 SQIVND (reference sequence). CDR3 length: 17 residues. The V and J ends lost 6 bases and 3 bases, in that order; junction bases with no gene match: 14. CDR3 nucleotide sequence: TGTGCCAGTAGGAGAGCCGGATTAGCGGGAGGACACTACGAGCAGTACTTC. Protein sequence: CASRRAGLAGGHYEQYF.

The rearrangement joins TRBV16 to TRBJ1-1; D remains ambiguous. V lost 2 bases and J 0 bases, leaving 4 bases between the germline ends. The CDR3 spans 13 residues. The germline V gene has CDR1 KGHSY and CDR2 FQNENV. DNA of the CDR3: TGTGCCAGCAGCCAAACAGTGAACACTGAAGCTTTCTTT. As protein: CASSQTVNTEAFF.

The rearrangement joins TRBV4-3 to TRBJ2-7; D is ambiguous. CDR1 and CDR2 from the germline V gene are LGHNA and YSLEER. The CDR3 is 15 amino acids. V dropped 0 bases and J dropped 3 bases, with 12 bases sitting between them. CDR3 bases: TGCGCCAGCAGCCAAGAAACCTTCCCCTTCTACGAGCAGTACTTC. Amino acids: CASSQETFPFYEQYF.

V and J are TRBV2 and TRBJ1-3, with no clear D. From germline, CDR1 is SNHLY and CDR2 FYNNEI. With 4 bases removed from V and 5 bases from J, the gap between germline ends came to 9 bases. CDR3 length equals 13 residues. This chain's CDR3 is CASSVYGRNTIYF. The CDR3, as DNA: TGTGCCAGCAGTGTGTACGGGCGAAACACCATATATTTT.

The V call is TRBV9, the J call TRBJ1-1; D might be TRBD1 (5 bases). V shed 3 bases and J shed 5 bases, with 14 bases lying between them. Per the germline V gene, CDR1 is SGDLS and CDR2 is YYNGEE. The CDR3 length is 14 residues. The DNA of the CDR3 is TGTGCCAGCAGCGCGTGGGTCAAGGGGACTGAAGCTTTCTTT. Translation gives CASSAWVKGTEAFF.

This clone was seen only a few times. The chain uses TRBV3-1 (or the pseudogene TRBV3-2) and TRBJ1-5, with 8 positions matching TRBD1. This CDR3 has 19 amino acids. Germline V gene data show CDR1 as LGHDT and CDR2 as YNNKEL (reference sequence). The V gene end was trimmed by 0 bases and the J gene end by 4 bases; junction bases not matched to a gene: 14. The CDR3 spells CASSQDSRTGRFGNQPQHF. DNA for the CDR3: TGTGCCAGCAGCCAAGATAGTAGGACAGGGAGGTTTGGTAATCAGCCCCAGCATTTT.

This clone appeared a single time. The CDR3 DNA reads TGTGCCAGCAGCGTAGGAGACGGCTCCTACGAGCAGTACTTC. Amino acid sequence: CASSVGDGSYEQYF. This sequence joins TRBV9 and TRBJ2-7, with D unresolved. Germline CDR1 SGDLS, CDR2 YYNGEE. The CDR3 is made up of 14 amino acids. Trimming took off 0 bases at V and 0 bases at J, with 7 bases between the two ends. The whole variable domain, filled in from reference TRBV9 and TRBJ2-7, reads DSGVTQTPKHLITATGQRVTLRCSPRSGDLSVYWYQQSLDQGLQFLIQYYNGEERAKGNILERFSAQQFPDLHSELNLSSLELGDSALYFCASSVGDGSYEQYFGPGTRLTVT.

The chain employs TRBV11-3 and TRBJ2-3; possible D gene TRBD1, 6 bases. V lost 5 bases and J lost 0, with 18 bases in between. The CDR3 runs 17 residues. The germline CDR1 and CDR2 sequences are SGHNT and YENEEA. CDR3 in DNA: TGTGCCAGCAGCCTACCGATCACAGGGTTTAGCACAGATACGCAGTATTTT. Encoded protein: CASSLPITGFSTDTQYF.

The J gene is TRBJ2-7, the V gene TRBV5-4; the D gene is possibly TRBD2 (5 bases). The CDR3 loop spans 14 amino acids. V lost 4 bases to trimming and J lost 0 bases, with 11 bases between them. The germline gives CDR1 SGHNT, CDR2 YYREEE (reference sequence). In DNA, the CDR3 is TGTGCCAGCAGCCGCGCCGGGGTCTCCTACGAGCAGTACTTC. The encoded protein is CASSRAGVSYEQYF.

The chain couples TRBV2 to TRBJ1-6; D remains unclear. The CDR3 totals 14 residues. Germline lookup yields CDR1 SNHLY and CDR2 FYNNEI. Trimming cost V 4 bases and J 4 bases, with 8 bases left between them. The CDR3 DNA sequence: TGTGCCAGCAGTGCAAAGGAGTATAATTCACCCCTCCACTTT. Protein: CASSAKEYNSPLHF. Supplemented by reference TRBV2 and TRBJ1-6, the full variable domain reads EPEVTQTPSHQVTQMGQEVILRCVPISNHLYFYWYRQILGQKVEFLVSFYNNEISEKSEIFDDQFSVERPDGSNFTLKIRSTKLEDSAMYFCASSAKEYNSPLHFGNGTRLTVT.

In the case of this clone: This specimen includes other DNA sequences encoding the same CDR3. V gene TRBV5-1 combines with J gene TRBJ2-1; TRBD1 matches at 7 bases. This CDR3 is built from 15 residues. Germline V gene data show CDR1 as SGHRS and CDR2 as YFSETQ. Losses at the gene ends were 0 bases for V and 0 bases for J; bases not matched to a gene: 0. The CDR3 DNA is TGCGCCAGCAGCTTGGGACAGGGCTCCTACAATGAGCAGTTCTTC. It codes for CASSLGQGSYNEQFF.

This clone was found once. The CDR3 reads CASSPPGLVSGANVLTF. The CDR3 nucleotides read TGTGCCAGCAGTCCGCCAGGACTAGTGTCTGGGGCCAACGTCCTGACTTTC. The chain couples TRBV27 to TRBJ2-6, with 7 bases fitting TRBD2. The CDR3 is 17 residues long. Looked up from germline, CDR1 is MNHEY and CDR2 is SMNVEV (reference sequence). V shed 5 bases, J shed 1 base, and the junction held 8 bases outside the gene matches.

The CDR3: CASSEERGTDTQYF. CDR3 bases: TGTGCCAGCAGTGAAGAAAGGGGTACAGATACGCAGTATTTT. The chain has TRBV6-1 and TRBJ2-3; TRBD1 might be the D (5 bases). CDR1 is MNHNS and CDR2 is SASEGT in the germline V gene. Deletions cut 1 base from V and 3 bases from J, with 8 bases between. There are 14 residues in the CDR3.

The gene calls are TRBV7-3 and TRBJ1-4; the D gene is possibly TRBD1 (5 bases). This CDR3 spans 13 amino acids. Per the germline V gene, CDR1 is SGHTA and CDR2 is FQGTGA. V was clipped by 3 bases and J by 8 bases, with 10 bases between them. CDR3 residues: CASSLGDGEKLFF. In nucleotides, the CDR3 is TGTGCCAGCAGCTTGGGGGATGGGGAAAAACTGTTTTTT.

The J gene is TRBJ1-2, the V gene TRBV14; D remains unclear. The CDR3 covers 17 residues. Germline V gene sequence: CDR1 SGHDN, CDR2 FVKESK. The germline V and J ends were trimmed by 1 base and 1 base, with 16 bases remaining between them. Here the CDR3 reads CASSQGRPPEGNYGYTF. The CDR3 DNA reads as TGTGCCAGCAGCCAAGGGCGCCCGCCAGAAGGTAACTATGGCTACACCTTC.

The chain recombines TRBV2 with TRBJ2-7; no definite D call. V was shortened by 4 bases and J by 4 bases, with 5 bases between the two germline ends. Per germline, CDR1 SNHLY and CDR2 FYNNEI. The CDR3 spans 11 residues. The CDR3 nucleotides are TGTGCCAGCAGTGCCAGTTACGAGCAGTACTTC. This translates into CASSASYEQYF. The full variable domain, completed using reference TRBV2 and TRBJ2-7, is EPEVTQTPSHQVTQMGQEVILRCVPISNHLYFYWYRQILGQKVEFLVSFYNNEISEKSEIFDDQFSVERPDGSNFTLKIRSTKLEDSAMYFCASSASYEQYFGPGTRLTVT.

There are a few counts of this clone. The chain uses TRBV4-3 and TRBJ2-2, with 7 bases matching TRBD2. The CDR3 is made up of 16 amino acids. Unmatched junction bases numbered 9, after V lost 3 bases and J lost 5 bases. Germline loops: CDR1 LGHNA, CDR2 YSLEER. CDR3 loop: CASSQLGGRGTGELFF. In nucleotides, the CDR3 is TGCGCCAGCAGCCAGTTGGGAGGGAGGGGTACCGGGGAGCTGTTTTTT.

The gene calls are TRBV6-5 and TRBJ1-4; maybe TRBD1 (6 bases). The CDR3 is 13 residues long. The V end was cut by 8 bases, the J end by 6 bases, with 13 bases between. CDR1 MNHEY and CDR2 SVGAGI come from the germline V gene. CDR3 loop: CASHGQTYEKLFF. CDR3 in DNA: TGTGCCAGCCACGGACAGACATATGAAAAACTGTTTTTT.

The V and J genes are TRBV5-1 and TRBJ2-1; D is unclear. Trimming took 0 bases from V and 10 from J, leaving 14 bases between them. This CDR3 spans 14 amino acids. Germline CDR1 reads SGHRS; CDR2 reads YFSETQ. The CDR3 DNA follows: TGCGCCAGCAGCTTGGTTGGACCTACCATGGAGCAGTTCTTC. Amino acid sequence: CASSLVGPTMEQFF.

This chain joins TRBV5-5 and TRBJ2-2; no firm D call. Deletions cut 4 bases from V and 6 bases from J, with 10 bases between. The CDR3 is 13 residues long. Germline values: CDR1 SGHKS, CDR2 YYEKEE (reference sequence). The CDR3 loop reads CASSPDKPGELFF. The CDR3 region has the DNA TGTGCCAGCAGCCCAGACAAGCCCGGGGAGCTGTTTTTT.